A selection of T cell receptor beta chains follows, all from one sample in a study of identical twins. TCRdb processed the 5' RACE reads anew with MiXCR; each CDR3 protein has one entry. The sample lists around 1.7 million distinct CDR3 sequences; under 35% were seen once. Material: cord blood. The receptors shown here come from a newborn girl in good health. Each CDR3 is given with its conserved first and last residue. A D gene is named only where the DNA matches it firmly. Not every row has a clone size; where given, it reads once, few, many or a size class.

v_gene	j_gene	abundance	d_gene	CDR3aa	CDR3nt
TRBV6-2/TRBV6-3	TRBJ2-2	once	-	CASRRDRENTGELFF	TGTGCCAGCAGGCGGGACAGAGAGAACACCGGGGAGCTGTTTTTT
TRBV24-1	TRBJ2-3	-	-	CATSAGGRASTDTQYF	TGTGCCACCAGTGCTGGCGGGCGCGCTAGCACAGATACGCAGTATTTT
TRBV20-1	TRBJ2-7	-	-	CSAQTSPPYEQYF	TGCAGTGCCCAGACTAGTCCCCCCTACGAGCAGTACTTC
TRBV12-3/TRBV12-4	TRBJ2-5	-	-	CASSLVIAETQYF	TGTGCCAGCAGTTTAGTGATAGCGGAGACCCAGTACTTC
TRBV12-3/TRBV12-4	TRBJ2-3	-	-	CASSFLGHKWGTDTQYF	TGTGCCAGCAGTTTTCTGGGTCACAAGTGGGGCACAGATACGCAGTATTTT
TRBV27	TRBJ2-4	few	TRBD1	CASRDRGRAKNIQYF	TGTGCCAGCAGGGACAGGGGACGAGCCAAAAACATTCAGTACTTC
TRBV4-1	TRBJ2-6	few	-	CASSQVSRGTGANVLTF	TGCGCCAGCAGCCAAGTTTCTAGGGGAACTGGGGCCAACGTCCTGACTTTC
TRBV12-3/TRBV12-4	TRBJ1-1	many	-	CASSPRRGNTEAFF	TGTGCCAGCAGCCCCCGTCGGGGGAACACTGAAGCTTTCTTT
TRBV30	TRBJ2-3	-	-	CAWSPADTQYF	TGTGCCTGGAGTCCGGCGGATACGCAGTATTTT
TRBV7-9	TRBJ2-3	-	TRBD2	CASSLGLAGVSATQYF	TGTGCCAGCAGCTTAGGACTAGCGGGAGTATCTGCTACGCAGTATTTT
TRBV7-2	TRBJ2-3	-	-	CASSSTGPLSTDTQYF	TGTGCCAGCAGCTCGACGGGCCCTCTGAGCACAGATACGCAGTATTTT
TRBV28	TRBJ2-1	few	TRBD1	CASSHLDREGNEQFF	TGTGCCAGCAGTCACCTGGACAGGGAAGGCAATGAGCAGTTCTTC
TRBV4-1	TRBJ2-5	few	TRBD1	CASSQERGTAIRTQYF	TGCGCCAGCAGCCAAGAAAGGGGGACAGCCATTCGGACCCAGTACTTC
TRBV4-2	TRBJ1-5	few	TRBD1	CASSQSLQGFNQPQHF	TGTGCCAGCAGCCAAAGTCTACAGGGGTTCAATCAGCCCCAGCATTTT
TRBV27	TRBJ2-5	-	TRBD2	CASSLGWLAGQETQYF	TGTGCCAGCAGTTTAGGATGGCTAGCGGGACAAGAGACCCAGTACTTC
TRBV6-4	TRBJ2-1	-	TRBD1	CASSGQQGNEQFF	TGTGCCAGCAGTGGTCAACAGGGGAATGAGCAGTTCTTC
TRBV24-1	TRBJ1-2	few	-	CATSDPTEKGYTF	TGTGCCACCAGTGACCCGACGGAGAAGGGCTACACCTTC